The 25 T cell receptor beta chains presented below share a single source sample, sequenced in a study of CD4 T cells in relation to SARS-CoV-2 and coronaviruses. Method: immunoSEQ multiplex PCR; TCRdb's copy keeps in-frame clones and lacks some. The table includes 30,000 to 40,000 clones, more than 60% detected once. No antigen has been identified for these receptors. The sample consisted of memory CD4+ T cells from PBMCs, cultured in vitro. The receptors derive from an adult with COVID-19.

CDR3 coding DNA: TGTGCCAGCAGTGAATATGGGGGAGGGAACGACGAGCAGTACTTC. Amino acid sequence: CASSEYGGGNDEQYF. The rearrangement joins TRBV25-1 to TRBJ2-7; TRBD2 matches at 7 bases. Germline trimming cut 0 bases from V and 5 bases from J; bases unmatched to any gene: 7. This CDR3 is 15 amino acids long. Germline CDR1 reads MGHDK; CDR2 reads SYGVNS.

The rearrangement links TRBV15 to TRBJ2-3; TRBD1 is a possible D gene (5 bases). V was trimmed by 1 base and J by 2 bases, leaving 7 bases between them. Germline assignment: CDR1 LNHNV and CDR2 YYDKDF (reference sequence). The CDR3 runs to 14 residues. In DNA, the CDR3 is TGTGCCACCAGCAGAGTCAGGGACACAGATACGCAGTATTTT. Translated, it gives CATSRVRDTDTQYF.

The chain couples TRBV18 to TRBJ2-7; TRBD2 is a possible D gene (6 bases). V lost 3 bases, J lost 1 base, and 16 bases lay in between. This CDR3 is built from 16 residues. Per the germline V gene, CDR1 is KGHSH and CDR2 is LQKENI. The CDR3 bases are TGTGCCAGCTCACCTGTCGGAGGGACCGATTCCTACGAGCAGTACTTC. Protein product: CASSPVGGTDSYEQYF.

The chain employs TRBV2 and TRBJ2-5; D uncertain. The CDR3 is 14 residues long. Germline assignment: CDR1 SNHLY and CDR2 FYNNEI. Trimming stripped 2 bases from V and 0 bases from J, with 7 bases between. CDR3 sequence: CASSELGYQETQYF. In nucleotides, the CDR3 is TGTGCCAGCAGTGAACTGGGATACCAAGAGACCCAGTACTTC.

The CDR3 spells CASLRLAGGVETQYF. For the CDR3, the DNA is TGTGCCAGCCTTCGGCTAGCGGGAGGTGTGGAGACCCAGTACTTC. V and J are TRBV2 and TRBJ2-5; 11 bases map to TRBD2. This CDR3 is 15 amino acids long. Trimming cost V 8 bases and J 5 bases; bases outside gene matches: 10. The germline CDR1 and CDR2 sequences are SNHLY and FYNNEI. Together with reference TRBV2 and TRBJ2-5, the CDR3 gives the full variable domain: EPEVTQTPSHQVTQMGQEVILRCVPISNHLYFYWYRQILGQKVEFLVSFYNNEISEKSEIFDDQFSVERPDGSNFTLKIRSTKLEDSAMYFCASLRLAGGVETQYFGPGTRLLVL.

This clone was seen more than once but under ten times. The genes are TRBV30 and TRBJ2-7; D tentatively reads TRBD1 or TRBD2 (5 bases each). Germline V gives CDR1 GTSNPN, CDR2 SVGIG (reference sequence). V gave up 6 bases and J gave up 3 bases, with 15 bases separating them. This CDR3 is 13 amino acids long. CDR3: CACLRAGSYEQYF. In DNA, the CDR3 is TGTGCCTGTCTCCGAGCAGGGAGCTACGAGCAGTACTTC.

This clone is a singleton in its sample. This chain connects TRBV7-8 to TRBJ2-2; D remains ambiguous. CDR1 and CDR2 (germline): SGHVS, FQNEAQ. The CDR3 runs to 15 residues. Trimming stripped 2 bases from V and 3 bases from J, with 10 bases between. Written as DNA, the CDR3 is TGTGCCAGCAGCTTAAGGTCCGGTCACACCGGGGAGCTGTTTTTT. This translates into CASSLRSGHTGELFF.

This chain uses TRBV30 with TRBJ1-1; no reliable D call. Germline V gene sequence: CDR1 GTSNPN, CDR2 SVGIG (reference sequence). The CDR3 length is 12 residues. V gave up 2 bases and J gave up 11 bases, with 15 bases separating them. CDR3 sequence: CAWSSAPWTAFF. In DNA form, the CDR3 reads TGTGCCTGGAGTAGCGCCCCATGGACGGCTTTCTTT.

This clone appeared once. The chain uses TRBV6-6 and TRBJ2-7, with 8 nucleotides matching TRBD2. Germline V lookup: CDR1 MNHNY, CDR2 SVGAGI (reference sequence). Trimming removed 5 bases from V and 2 bases from J; junction bases left unmatched: 5. There are 14 residues in the CDR3. The CDR3 DNA reads TGTGCCAGCAGTCTCACTAGCGGAGCCTACGAGCAGTACTTC. This codes for CASSLTSGAYEQYF.

The J gene is TRBJ1-2, the V gene TRBV18; D gene unclear. This CDR3 region has 15 residues. Germline assignment: CDR1 KGHSH and CDR2 LQKENI. With 2 bases removed from V and 4 bases from J, the gap between germline ends came to 14 bases. CDR3 sequence reads: CASSPGQRRSYGYTF. The CDR3 nucleotides read TGTGCCAGCTCACCAGGTCAGCGACGTTCCTATGGCTACACCTTC. Full variable domain (missing parts from reference TRBV18 and TRBJ1-2): NAGVMQNPRHLVRRRGQEARLRCSPMKGHSHVYWYRQLPEEGLKFMVYLQKENIIDESGMPKERFSAEFPKEGPSILRIQQVVRGDSAAYFCASSPGQRRSYGYTFGSGTRLTVV.

The chain employs TRBV3-1 (or the pseudogene TRBV3-2) and TRBJ2-1, with 9 bases aligning to TRBD1. Unmatched junction bases numbered 4, after V lost 4 bases and J lost 3 bases. Germline V gives CDR1 LGHDT, CDR2 YNNKEL (reference sequence). CDR3 length equals 15 residues. The CDR3 bases are TGTGCCAGCAGCCTCGGACAGGGGCGCTACAATGAGCAGTTCTTC. It yields the protein CASSLGQGRYNEQFF.

This chain uses TRBV3-1 (or the pseudogene TRBV3-2) with TRBJ2-5, with 12 nucleotides matching TRBD1. J was trimmed by 5 bases and V by 4 bases; bases with no gene match: 8. The germline CDR1 and CDR2 sequences are LGHDT and YNNKEL (reference sequence). CDR3 length: 16 amino acids. Written as DNA, the CDR3 is TGTGCCAGCAGCCGATCCGGGACAGGGGGCTTCGAGACCCAGTACTTC. This encodes CASSRSGTGGFETQYF.

The chain combines TRBV19 with TRBJ2-1; no definite D call. Germline CDR1 is LNHDA and CDR2 is SQIVND (reference sequence). V was trimmed by 4 bases and J by 2 bases, leaving 3 bases between them. CDR3 length: 12 residues. CDR3 sequence (DNA): TGTGCCAGTAGTAGTACCTACAATGAGCAGTTCTTC. It translates to CASSSTYNEQFF. Full variable domain (rest looked up from reference TRBV19 and TRBJ2-1): DGGITQSPKYLFRKEGQNVTLSCEQNLNHDAMYWYRQDPGQGLRLIYYSQIVNDFQKGDIAEGYSVSREKKESFPLTVTSAQKNPTAFYLCASSSTYNEQFFGPGTRLTVL.

Regarding this clone: Other nucleotide sequences from this sample produce the same CDR3. J is TRBJ1-5 and V is TRBV29-1, with TRBD1 matching 8 bases. In germline, CDR1 is SQVTM, CDR2 ANQGSEA. The trim removed 6 bases at V and 7 bases at J, leaving 8 bases unmatched. This CDR3 contains 13 residues. The DNA for the CDR3 is TGCAGCGTCCTTGGACAGGGTGGGCAGCCCCAGCATTTT. This gives the protein CSVLGQGGQPQHF.

The chain couples TRBV5-1 to TRBJ2-7; 7 positions agree with TRBD2. Germline V gives CDR1 SGHRS, CDR2 YFSETQ. The trim removed 3 bases at V and 0 bases at J, leaving 6 bases unmatched. The CDR3 is 15 amino acids. CDR3 sequence (DNA): TGCGCCAGCAGCTCGGGACTAATCAGCTCCTACGAGCAGTACTTC. Translated, it gives CASSSGLISSYEQYF.

CDR3 nucleotide sequence: TGTGCCAGCAGCCAAGGGGGCTACGAGCAGTACTTC. Encoded protein: CASSQGGYEQYF. V usage is TRBV3-1 (or the pseudogene TRBV3-2) and J usage is TRBJ2-7; no definite D call. Germline V lookup: CDR1 LGHDT, CDR2 YNNKEL (reference sequence). The CDR3 is 12 amino acids. The germline V and J ends were trimmed by 1 base and 3 bases, with 4 bases remaining between them.

The rearrangement joins TRBV11-2 to TRBJ2-5, with no clear D. The CDR3 sequence is 13 residues long. V shed 6 bases and J shed 5 bases, with 13 bases lying between them. Germline values: CDR1 SGHAT, CDR2 FQNNGV. The CDR3 region has the DNA TGTGCCAGCAGGCCCTGGTCGGAGGAGACCCAGTACTTC. Protein: CASRPWSEETQYF.

This clone was picked up a small number of times. This rearrangement joins TRBV29-1 to TRBJ2-5, with a tentative D call TRBD2 (6 bases). This CDR3 is 13 amino acids long. From germline, CDR1 is SQVTM and CDR2 ANQGSEA. V lost 8 bases and J lost 5, with 18 bases in between. The CDR3 here is CSLQTGTSETQYF. CDR3 sequence (DNA): TGCAGCCTCCAAACGGGTACTAGCGAGACCCAGTACTTC.

The chain combines TRBV14 with TRBJ1-1; D gene ambiguous. Germline CDR1 reads SGHDN; CDR2 reads FVKESK. The V and J ends lost 4 bases and 0 bases respectively, with 12 bases between them. This CDR3 is 15 amino acids long. This CDR3 reads CASSPLSPLNTEAFF. As DNA, the CDR3 is TGTGCCAGCAGCCCCCTTTCCCCCCTGAACACTGAAGCTTTCTTT. The variable domain in full, completed from reference TRBV14 and TRBJ1-1, reads EAGVTQFPSHSVIEKGQTVTLRCDPISGHDNLYWYRRVMGKEIKFLLHFVKESKQDESGMPNNRFLAERTGGTYSTLKVQPAELEDSGVYFCASSPLSPLNTEAFFGQGTRLTVV.

The V call is TRBV19, the J call TRBJ1-2; possible D gene TRBD1, 5 bases. The germline V gene encodes CDR1 LNHDA and CDR2 SQIVND (reference sequence). The V and J ends lost 7 bases and 7 bases respectively, with 28 bases between them. This CDR3 comprises 17 residues. DNA of the CDR3: TGTGCCAGTAACATCGGTCCCGAGGACGCGGGGCTAGGTGGCTACACCTTC. As protein: CASNIGPEDAGLGGYTF.

This rearrangement joins TRBV5-6 to TRBJ2-7; 9 positions match TRBD2. The germline CDR1 and CDR2 sequences are SGHDT and YYEEEE. CDR3 length: 15 amino acids. V was pared by 0 bases and J by 5 bases, with 6 bases of the junction left unmatched. The CDR3 DNA reads TGTGCCAGCAGCTTGGTTAGCGGGAGCGGCCACGAGCAGTACTTC. Translated: CASSLVSGSGHEQYF.

This chain connects TRBV15 to TRBJ1-6; D gene uncertain. This CDR3 has 12 residues. The germline gives CDR1 LNHNV, CDR2 YYDKDF (reference sequence). Trimming took off 0 bases at V and 12 bases at J, with 6 bases between the two ends. CDR3 nucleotides: TGTGCCACCAGCAGAGATTGGTTACCCCTCCACTTT. Its translation: CATSRDWLPLHF.

The chain uses TRBV28 and TRBJ1-5; perhaps TRBD1 as D (6 bases). V was pared by 6 bases and J by 10 bases, with 19 bases between. The CDR3 loop spans 14 amino acids. Germline CDR1 is MDHEN and CDR2 is SYDVKM. The CDR3 region has the DNA TGTGCCAGCAGAACCCCCAGGGGAGAGCGACCCCAGCATTTT. Protein: CASRTPRGERPQHF.

This chain uses TRBV28 with TRBJ2-7; TRBD2 is a possible D gene (6 bases). Germline lookup yields CDR1 MDHEN and CDR2 SYDVKM. V was cut by 5 bases and J by 6 bases, with 17 bases left in between. CDR3 length: 14 amino acids. The CDR3 loop reads CASSPVAGRLEQYF. The CDR3 bases are TGTGCCAGCAGTCCTGTAGCCGGGAGACTCGAGCAGTACTTC.

The chain links TRBV9 to TRBJ2-1; no definite D call. Germline V gives CDR1 SGDLS, CDR2 YYNGEE. The CDR3 length is 16 residues. Trimming cost V 0 bases and J 0 bases, with 10 bases left between them. The CDR3 here is CASSVVLTGSYNEQFF. CDR3 sequence (DNA): TGTGCCAGCAGCGTAGTTCTGACTGGCTCCTACAATGAGCAGTTCTTC. The full variable domain, in which reference TRBV9 and TRBJ2-1 provide the parts outside the CDR3, is DSGVTQTPKHLITATGQRVTLRCSPRSGDLSVYWYQQSLDQGLQFLIQYYNGEERAKGNILERFSAQQFPDLHSELNLSSLELGDSALYFCASSVVLTGSYNEQFFGPGTRLTVL.